The next 20 T cell receptor beta chains were all read from a single sample in a study of cytomegalovirus exposure and HLA in healthy donors. Here immunoSEQ multiplex PCR was the method, and the copy in TCRdb shows in-frame clones only, minus some. The sample records about 79,000 clones, 93% being singletons. The sequenced material came from PBMCs. These receptors were collected from a woman in her thirties in good health and CMV-seronegative.

The chain combines TRBV4-1 with TRBJ1-2, with a weak D call TRBD1 (6 bases). The CDR3 contains 16 residues. V was cut by 1 base and J by 2 bases, with 14 bases left in between. Germline-derived CDR1 and CDR2 are MGHRA and YSYEKL. The CDR3 loop reads CASSQGAGVGNYGYTF. The CDR3 DNA sequence: TGCGCCAGCAGCCAAGGAGCAGGGGTAGGGAACTATGGCTACACCTTC.

The chain recombines TRBV7-9 with TRBJ1-1, with 11 bases aligning to TRBD1. This CDR3 spans 16 amino acids. V lost 1 base to trimming and J lost 4 bases; unmatched junction nucleotides: 5. Per the germline V gene, CDR1 is SEHNR and CDR2 is FQNEAQ (reference sequence). In DNA form, the CDR3 reads TGTGCCAGCAGCTTAGGGACAGGGGGCACCGTCACTGAAGCTTTCTTT. Translating gives CASSLGTGGTVTEAFF.

The rearrangement joins TRBV11-2 to TRBJ2-7; D perhaps matches TRBD1 (5 bases). Germline V lookup: CDR1 SGHAT, CDR2 FQNNGV. The CDR3 covers 14 residues. Trimming pared 0 bases from V and 0 bases from J, leaving 6 bases between. The CDR3 DNA sequence: TGTGCCAGCAGCTTAGAAGACAGCTCCTACGAGCAGTACTTC. Translation: CASSLEDSSYEQYF.

V and J are TRBV6-5 and TRBJ1-1, with D unclear. The CDR3 extends over 12 amino acids. Germline V gene lookup returns CDR1 MNHEY and CDR2 SVGAGI. Deletions cut 6 bases from V and 2 bases from J, with 7 bases between. CDR3 nucleotides: TGTGCCAGCAGAGCGGCCAACACTGAAGCTTTCTTT. This sequence encodes CASRAANTEAFF.

The chain employs TRBV25-1 and TRBJ1-3, with TRBD1 matching 9 bases. Germline V gives CDR1 MGHDK, CDR2 SYGVNS. There are 15 residues in the CDR3. V was pared by 3 bases and J by 4 bases, with 4 bases of the junction left unmatched. CDR3 in amino acids: CASSETGGWGNTIYF. In DNA, the CDR3 is TGTGCCAGCAGTGAGACAGGGGGGTGGGGAAACACCATATATTTT. Full variable domain (missing parts from reference TRBV25-1 and TRBJ1-3): EADIYQTPRYLVIGTGKKITLECSQTMGHDKMYWYQQDPGMELHLIHYSYGVNSTEKGDLSSESTVSRIRTEHFPLTLESARPSHTSQYLCASSETGGWGNTIYFGEGSWLTVV.

V and J are TRBV18 and TRBJ2-7, with D maybe TRBD1 (6 bases). CDR3 length equals 12 residues. Germline CDR1 reads KGHSH; CDR2 reads LQKENI. Trimming cost V 3 bases and J 5 bases, with 8 bases left between them. The CDR3 here is CASSPGGHEQYF. CDR3 nucleotides: TGTGCCAGCTCACCTGGGGGCCACGAGCAGTACTTC. The whole variable domain, remainder taken from reference TRBV18 and TRBJ2-7, is NAGVMQNPRHLVRRRGQEARLRCSPMKGHSHVYWYRQLPEEGLKFMVYLQKENIIDESGMPKERFSAEFPKEGPSILRIQQVVRGDSAAYFCASSPGGHEQYFGPGTRLTVT.

The V and J genes are TRBV7-6 and TRBJ1-1; the match to TRBD1 covers 8 bases. This CDR3 has 13 amino acids. J gave up 6 bases and V 5 bases, and 5 bases lay outside the gene matches. Germline-derived CDR1 and CDR2 are SGHVS and FNYEAQ. CDR3 bases: TGTGCCAGCAGCGCCTCACAGGGGGCTGAAGCTTTCTTT. Protein: CASSASQGAEAFF.

This rearrangement joins TRBV5-1 to TRBJ1-1, with D possibly matching TRBD1 (5 bases). The CDR3 length is 14 residues. The V gene's germline CDR1 is SGHRS and CDR2 YFSETQ. V dropped 5 bases and J dropped 4 bases, with 15 bases sitting between them. The CDR3 is CASSWVAGGTEAFF. The CDR3 DNA follows: TGCGCCAGCAGTTGGGTTGCCGGGGGCACTGAAGCTTTCTTT.

The chain combines TRBV29-1 with TRBJ1-2; tentative D call: TRBD1 (5 bases). The V and J ends lost 7 bases and 7 bases respectively, with 22 bases between them. Germline V CDR1 and CDR2: SQVTM, ANQGSEA. The CDR3 has 14 amino acids. CDR3: CSGAASVGGSGYTF. CDR3 in DNA: TGCAGCGGCGCGGCTAGTGTGGGGGGGAGTGGCTACACCTTC.

This rearrangement joins TRBV11-1 to TRBJ2-1; 7 bases are shared with TRBD2. The germline V gene has CDR1 SGHAT and CDR2 FQDESV (reference sequence). This CDR3 region has 17 residues. The V segment lost 1 base and the J segment 7 bases; nucleotides outside the gene matches: 13. As DNA, the CDR3 is TGTGCCAGCAGCTTAGGTGGCTGGGAGCGGGGTCCGAATGAGCAGTTCTTC. Protein: CASSLGGWERGPNEQFF.

V gene TRBV7-9 combines with J gene TRBJ1-1; 8 bases are a match to TRBD1. CDR1 is SEHNR and CDR2 is FQNEAQ in the germline V gene (reference sequence). The CDR3 loop spans 16 amino acids. With 5 bases clipped from V and 6 bases from J, the junction kept 14 bases outside the gene matches. The CDR3: CASSPLGGQGIAEAFF. DNA of the CDR3: TGTGCCAGCAGCCCCCTAGGAGGACAGGGAATCGCTGAAGCTTTCTTT. The variable domain in full, with the rest retrieved from reference TRBV7-9 and TRBJ1-1, is DTGVSQNPRHKITKRGQNVTFRCDPISEHNRLYWYRQTLGQGPEFLTYFQNEAQLEKSRLLSDRFSAERPKGSFSTLEIQRTEQGDSAMYLCASSPLGGQGIAEAFFGQGTRLTVV.

This sequence joins TRBV28 and TRBJ1-3; a weak D match, TRBD1 (5 bases). The CDR3 has 14 residues. Germline-derived CDR1 and CDR2 are MDHEN and SYDVKM. Trimming took 1 base from V and 6 from J, leaving 10 bases between them. The CDR3 spells CASSLYDSLNTIYF. CDR3 bases: TGTGCCAGCAGTTTATACGACAGTTTAAACACCATATATTTT. Filled out from reference TRBV28 and TRBJ1-3, the complete variable domain reads DVKVTQSSRYLVKRTGEKVFLECVQDMDHENMFWYRQDPGLGLRLIYFSYDVKMKEKGDIPEGYSVSREKKERFSLILESASTNQTSMYLCASSLYDSLNTIYFGEGSWLTVV.

This chain joins TRBV19 and TRBJ2-7; D perhaps matches TRBD2 (6 bases). Germline V lookup: CDR1 LNHDA, CDR2 SQIVND (reference sequence). V lost 5 bases, J lost 0 bases, and 11 bases lay in between. The CDR3 has 14 amino acids. This CDR3 is CASSRGLSSYEQYF. The CDR3 coding sequence is TGTGCCAGTAGTCGGGGGTTGAGCTCCTACGAGCAGTACTTC.

The chain combines TRBV19 with TRBJ1-4; TRBD1 is a possible D gene (5 bases). Germline CDR1 and CDR2: LNHDA and SQIVND (reference sequence). V was cut by 4 bases and J by 4 bases, with 7 bases left in between. The CDR3 runs to 13 residues. The CDR3 is CASSRGHNEKLFF. The CDR3 DNA reads TGTGCCAGTAGTAGGGGCCATAATGAAAAACTGTTTTTT.

V gene TRBV7-8 combines with J gene TRBJ2-1; 8 nucleotides align to TRBD2. V dropped 1 base and J dropped 3; count of bases not matched to a gene: 5. Germline CDR1 is SGHVS and CDR2 is FQNEAQ. The CDR3 loop spans 16 amino acids. The CDR3 DNA sequence: TGTGCCAGCAGCTTAGACGCTCTAGCGGGCTACAATGAGCAGTTCTTC. Translated: CASSLDALAGYNEQFF.

This clone came up once. This rearrangement joins TRBV9 to TRBJ2-1, with 9 bases that match TRBD1. Trimming took 6 bases from V and 2 from J; bases not matched to a gene: 3. The CDR3 spans 14 residues. Germline V gene sequence: CDR1 SGDLS, CDR2 YYNGEE. Here the CDR3 DNA reads TGTGCCAGCACCCGACAGGGGGCCTACAATGAGCAGTTCTTC. Translation gives CASTRQGAYNEQFF.

This clone came up once. V and J are TRBV28 and TRBJ2-2, with TRBD2 matching over 13 bases. Germline CDR1 and CDR2: MDHEN and SYDVKM. This CDR3 has 15 residues. V dropped 6 bases and J dropped 5; count of bases not matched to a gene: 3. The CDR3 bases are TGTGCCAGCAGGCCGGGACTAGCGGGAACCGGGGAGCTGTTTTTT. It yields the protein CASRPGLAGTGELFF.

The V call is TRBV7-2, the J call TRBJ2-7; 10 positions match TRBD1. Germline V gene data show CDR1 as SGHTA and CDR2 as FQGNSA. This CDR3 is 14 amino acids long. With 4 bases clipped from V and 6 bases from J, the junction kept 6 bases outside the gene matches. The CDR3 here is CASSSAGQGSEQYF. Here the CDR3 DNA reads TGTGCCAGCAGCTCGGCGGGACAGGGGAGCGAGCAGTACTTC.

The rearrangement links TRBV30 to TRBJ2-3, with 9 bases that match TRBD2. The CDR3 length is 18 residues. The ends lost 2 bases at V and 2 bases at J; junction bases unmatched: 14. Germline V gene sequence: CDR1 GTSNPN, CDR2 SVGIG (reference sequence). Written as DNA, the CDR3 is TGTGCCTGGAGTCGGCGGGCGGGAGGGCTCCGGGACACAGATACGCAGTATTTT. Translated, it gives CAWSRRAGGLRDTDTQYF.

This chain uses TRBV27 with TRBJ1-2; 10 bases agree with TRBD1. V was pared by 5 bases and J by 6 bases, with 3 bases of the junction left unmatched. Looked up from germline, CDR1 is MNHEY and CDR2 is SMNVEV (reference sequence). The length of the CDR3 is 13 residues. The CDR3 DNA follows: TGTGCCAGCAGTCCCGGGACAGGGGATGGCTACACCTTC. It translates to CASSPGTGDGYTF.